At least ten counts were recorded for the clone carrying this TCR beta chain. The time point: persistent/refractory GD, antithyroid drugs over 5 years with positive TRAb. Construction of the TCR library relied on RNA isolated from PBMCs. The sample belongs to a study of regulatory T cells in long-lasting Graves disease. The V end was cut by 5 bases, the J end by 10 bases, with 15 bases between. The CDR3 runs to 14 residues. Assembly of TCR beta libraries relied on iRepertoire HTBI primers together with Arm-PCR of CDR3 regions. Authors' processing steps: Identified segments across samples numbered roughly 60 TRBV and about 15 TRBJ. TCRdb reprocessed the multiplex PCR reads via MiXCR and lists one record per CDR3 protein. The authors' filters were not applied to this entry. The sample shows roughly 470,000 distinct CDR3 sequences, around 20% of them seen only once.

This material consisted of peripheral blood mononuclear cells (PBMCs), taken when the disease was refractory, from a patient treated with antithyroid drugs. The J gene is TRBJ1-6, the V gene TRBV12-3 or TRBV12-4; D may be TRBD1 (6 bases). The clonotype was recovered from a female donor with Graves disease. The CDR3 nucleotides are TGTGCCAGCAGTCCTGACCGGGGGACATCACCCCTCCACTTT. Its translation is CASSPDRGTSPLHF.